These 17 T cell receptor beta chains were all obtained from the same sample, sequenced in a study of cytomegalovirus exposure and HLA in healthy donors. The table came from immunoSEQ multiplex PCR; TCRdb's copy has only in-frame clones and leaves some out. Of roughly 180,000 clones in the sample, roughly 84% were seen once. Sequenced input: PBMCs. The receptors were sampled from a man aged 18 to 30 in good health and CMV-seropositive.

The rearrangement links TRBV13 to TRBJ1-2; no definite D call. V shed 5 bases and J shed 2 bases, with 12 bases lying between them. Germline V gives CDR1 PRHDT, CDR2 FYEKMQ (reference sequence). This CDR3 is built from 14 residues. CDR3 amino acids: CASSNTHINYGYTF. CDR3 in DNA: TGTGCCAGCAGCAACACCCACATAAACTATGGCTACACCTTC.

The rearrangement uses TRBV7-9 and TRBJ1-4, with 9 bases identical to TRBD1. In germline, CDR1 is SEHNR, CDR2 FQNEAQ (reference sequence). The CDR3 is 14 amino acids. Unmatched junction bases numbered 0, after V lost 0 bases and J lost 7 bases. The chain's CDR3 is CASSLATGGEKLFF. For the CDR3, the DNA is TGTGCCAGCAGCTTAGCGACAGGGGGTGAAAAACTGTTTTTT.

The CDR3 region is CASSRSGSYNEQFF. CDR3 DNA: TGTGCCAGCAGCCGTAGCGGGTCCTACAATGAGCAGTTCTTC. V is TRBV28 and J is TRBJ2-1, with 7 bases matching TRBD2. The junction had 3 bases not matched to a gene; V was cut back by 6 bases and J by 1 base. Germline V gives CDR1 MDHEN, CDR2 SYDVKM. CDR3 size: 14 residues.

J is TRBJ2-7 and V is TRBV27; D perhaps matches TRBD1 (5 bases). Trimming shortened V by 6 bases and J by 2 bases, and 17 bases separated the two germline ends. The CDR3 length is 15 residues. The germline CDR1 and CDR2 sequences are MNHEY and SMNVEV (reference sequence). The CDR3 DNA sequence: TGTGCCAGCAGCCATGACAGACGATCTCCCTACGAGCAGTACTTC. Translating it yields CASSHDRRSPYEQYF.

The genes are TRBV18 and TRBJ2-1; 8 bases are shared with TRBD2. Germline CDR1 KGHSH, CDR2 LQKENI. The CDR3 covers 15 residues. V trimming: 3 bases; J trimming: 8 bases; junction bases outside the gene matches: 9. The chain's CDR3 is CASSPMGPGGYEQFF. CDR3 DNA: TGTGCCAGCTCACCTATGGGACCGGGAGGGTATGAGCAGTTCTTC.

The chain couples TRBV28 to TRBJ2-3; TRBD2 aligns across 14 bases. V trimming: 3 bases; J trimming: 1 base; junction bases outside the gene matches: 6. There are 18 residues in the CDR3. Germline loops: CDR1 MDHEN, CDR2 SYDVKM. The CDR3 loop is CASSLGGTSGSGTDTQYF. The CDR3 DNA reads TGTGCCAGCAGTTTGGGAGGGACTAGCGGGAGTGGCACAGATACGCAGTATTTT.

This clone was picked up one time. V usage is TRBV5-4 and J usage is TRBJ2-2; no definite D call. The germline gives CDR1 SGHNT, CDR2 YYREEE (reference sequence). V was cut by 0 bases and J by 4 bases, with 4 bases left in between. The CDR3 is made up of 13 amino acids. CDR3 sequence reads: CASSLDSTGELFF. CDR3 DNA sequence: TGTGCCAGCAGCTTGGACTCCACCGGGGAGCTGTTTTTT.

In nucleotides, the CDR3 is TGTGCCAGCAGCTATGCGGGGTACAATGAGCAGTTCTTC. This translates into CASSYAGYNEQFF. The V gene is TRBV7-2, the J gene TRBJ2-1, with a weak D call TRBD2 (6 bases). Germline CDR1 and CDR2: SGHTA and FQGNSA. Trimming removed 4 bases from V and 4 bases from J, with 8 bases in between. The CDR3 sequence is 13 residues long.

This clone was seen a few times. This chain uses TRBV5-1 with TRBJ1-2; tentatively, D is TRBD1 (6 bases). V was clipped by 3 bases and J by 4 bases, with 10 bases between them. The V gene's germline CDR1 is SGHRS and CDR2 YFSETQ. This CDR3 contains 13 residues. The CDR3 region is CASSSGVLYGYTF. In nucleotides, the CDR3 is TGCGCCAGCAGCTCAGGGGTCCTCTATGGCTACACCTTC.

V gene TRBV5-1 combines with J gene TRBJ2-7, with 8 nucleotides matching TRBD1. CDR3 length: 14 amino acids. The germline V gene has CDR1 SGHRS and CDR2 YFSETQ. V was clipped by 5 bases and J by 2 bases; unmatched bases: 6. CDR3: CASSTDRAAYEQYF. CDR3 DNA: TGCGCCAGCAGTACGGACAGGGCGGCCTACGAGCAGTACTTC.

The chain joins TRBV5-4 to TRBJ2-7, with 14 bases that match TRBD2. V gave up 4 bases and J gave up 13 bases; unmatched junction bases: 4. Germline lookup yields CDR1 SGHNT and CDR2 YYREEE (reference sequence). The CDR3 covers 12 residues. For the CDR3, the DNA is TGTGCCAGCAGCACGGGGACTAGCGGGAGTTACTTC. Translated: CASSTGTSGSYF.

The J gene is TRBJ2-7, the V gene TRBV11-2, with 11 bases that match TRBD2. V shed 0 bases and J 3 bases; nucleotides not matched to a gene: 4. Germline V lookup: CDR1 SGHAT, CDR2 FQNNGV. CDR3 size: 16 residues. The DNA for the CDR3 is TGTGCCAGCAGCTTAGAATGGGGACTAGCGGACTACGAGCAGTACTTC. It yields the protein CASSLEWGLADYEQYF.

Ten or more counts support this clone. V usage is TRBV4-1 and J usage is TRBJ1-4, with TRBD1 matching over 7 bases. V lost 0 bases, J lost 5 bases, and 6 bases stayed unmatched. Germline V gene lookup returns CDR1 MGHRA and CDR2 YSYEKL. This CDR3 has 16 amino acids. In DNA, the CDR3 is TGCGCCAGCAGCCAAGAGGGGACAGCTATAAATGAAAAACTGTTTTTT. This gives the protein CASSQEGTAINEKLFF.

At least ten counts were recorded for this clone. This chain uses TRBV19 with TRBJ1-5; 7 bases agree with TRBD1. Germline CDR1 LNHDA, CDR2 SQIVND (reference sequence). Trimming took 3 bases from V and 2 from J; bases not matched to a gene: 7. The CDR3 is made up of 16 amino acids. The chain's CDR3 is CASSIEGASGNQPQHF. The DNA of the CDR3 is TGTGCCAGTAGTATCGAGGGGGCCTCCGGCAATCAGCCCCAGCATTTT.

This chain uses TRBV5-1 with TRBJ2-3; a possible D gene is TRBD2 (6 bases). Trimming took off 4 bases at V and 6 bases at J, with 18 bases between the two ends. In germline, CDR1 is SGHRS, CDR2 YFSETQ. This CDR3 is 15 amino acids long. This CDR3 is CASSGRGVGGDTQYF. In DNA form, the CDR3 reads TGCGCCAGCAGCGGCCGAGGAGTAGGAGGGGATACGCAGTATTTT.

The chain uses TRBV25-1 and TRBJ2-5, with 9 nucleotides matching TRBD1. Unmatched junction bases numbered 8, after V lost 7 bases and J lost 5 bases. The CDR3 is 14 amino acids. CDR1 and CDR2 (germline): MGHDK, SYGVNS. CDR3 coding DNA: TGTGCCAGCAAGCAGGACAGGGGAGGGGAGACCCAGTACTTC. Translation gives CASKQDRGGETQYF. Together with reference TRBV25-1 and TRBJ2-5, the CDR3 gives the full variable domain: EADIYQTPRYLVIGTGKKITLECSQTMGHDKMYWYQQDPGMELHLIHYSYGVNSTEKGDLSSESTVSRIRTEHFPLTLESARPSHTSQYLCASKQDRGGETQYFGPGTRLLVL.

About this clone: The sample holds other DNA sequences that translate to the same CDR3. The chain carries TRBV19 and TRBJ1-1; D is possibly TRBD1 (6 bases). Per germline, CDR1 LNHDA and CDR2 SQIVND (reference sequence). The CDR3 is 14 residues long. V was cut by 3 bases and J by 1 base, with 9 bases left in between. In nucleotides, the CDR3 is TGTGCCAGTAGTATTGGGGGCGCGAACACTGAAGCTTTCTTT. Translation gives CASSIGGANTEAFF.